A single sample gave rise to the 27 T cell receptor beta chains below, sequenced in a study of identical twins. Via MiXCR, TCRdb re-called the 5' RACE reads, giving one row per CDR3 protein. Altogether fewer than 450,000 distinct CDR3 sequences are present, approximately 10% being singletons, with the ten largest covering about 8.1%. The sequencing input was naive T cells sorted from blood. All receptors derive from a woman aged 45-60 years in good health.

This clonotype has a handful of counts. The V call is TRBV7-9, the J call TRBJ2-2, with D perhaps assigned TRBD1 or TRBD2 (5 bases each). There are 19 residues in the CDR3. Per the germline V gene, CDR1 is SEHNR and CDR2 is FQNEAQ (reference sequence). The ends were cut back, 5 bases at V and 3 bases at J, with 25 bases in the middle. The CDR3 reads CASSRRPGTGRGDTGELFF. CDR3 coding DNA: TGTGCCAGCAGCCGACGACCCGGGACGGGACGGGGTGACACCGGGGAGCTGTTTTTT.

This clonotype came up many times. The gene calls are TRBV11-2 and TRBJ2-1, with D perhaps matching TRBD2 (5 bases). Germline V gives CDR1 SGHAT, CDR2 FQNNGV. The CDR3 has 16 amino acids. Trimming took off 1 base at V and 7 bases at J, with 17 bases between the two ends. DNA of the CDR3: TGTGCCAGCAGCTTAGGAATGGAGAGGGCCAGGAATGAGCAGTTCTTC. It translates to CASSLGMERARNEQFF.

The CDR3 loop is CASRRGTQETQYF. For the CDR3, the DNA is TGCGCCAGCCGACGCGGGACCCAAGAGACCCAGTACTTC. The chain combines TRBV5-1 with TRBJ2-5, with D possibly matching TRBD2 (6 bases). This CDR3 spans 13 amino acids. Trimming pared 7 bases from V and 1 base from J, leaving 11 bases between. CDR1 SGHRS and CDR2 YFSETQ come from the germline V gene.

The chain links TRBV24-1 to TRBJ2-1, with 10 bases matching TRBD2. The CDR3 is 15 amino acids. The germline V gene has CDR1 KGHDR and CDR2 SFDVKD. Trimming at V came to 3 bases and at J to 3 bases, leaving 1 base not matched to a gene. The CDR3 sequence: CATSDPSGSYNEQFF. DNA of the CDR3: TGTGCCACCAGTGATCCTAGCGGGAGCTACAATGAGCAGTTCTTC.

This chain uses TRBV14 with TRBJ2-1, with D maybe TRBD2 (6 bases). Trimming removed 4 bases from V and 9 bases from J, with 13 bases in between. Germline-derived CDR1 and CDR2 are SGHDN and FVKESK. The CDR3 runs 13 residues. CDR3: CASSRGGLAEQFF. The CDR3 bases are TGTGCCAGCAGCCGTGGAGGGTTAGCTGAGCAGTTCTTC.

This clonotype was detected only a few times. This rearrangement joins TRBV24-1 to TRBJ2-3; 7 bases line up with TRBD1. The CDR3 contains 15 residues. V gave up 4 bases and J gave up 6 bases; unmatched junction bases: 9. Germline CDR1 reads KGHDR; CDR2 reads SFDVKD. CDR3 protein: CATSDPQTGHDTQYF. The CDR3 DNA reads TGTGCCACCAGTGACCCCCAGACAGGGCATGATACGCAGTATTTT.

This clonotype was counted many times. V and J are TRBV20-1 and TRBJ1-1, with a possible D match to TRBD1 (6 bases). This CDR3 contains 16 residues. Per germline, CDR1 DFQATT and CDR2 SNEGSKA (reference sequence). The V end lost 2 bases, the J end lost 5 bases, and 21 bases lay between the germline ends. Here the CDR3 DNA reads TGCAGTGCTAGACCCCCGGTAGGGGGAGCGGGTACTGAAGCTTTCTTT. This gives the protein CSARPPVGGAGTEAFF.

This chain links TRBV29-1 with TRBJ2-2; D is possibly TRBD1 (5 bases). This CDR3 is 17 amino acids long. Germline V gene sequence: CDR1 SQVTM, CDR2 ANQGSEA. Trimming took off 6 bases at V and 1 base at J, with 21 bases between the two ends. The CDR3 loop reads CSVAVVRAEMNTGELFF. CDR3 nucleotides: TGCAGCGTAGCCGTGGTCAGGGCAGAGATGAACACCGGGGAGCTGTTTTTT.

The sample holds a few counts of this clonotype. V and J are TRBV20-1 and TRBJ2-1, with TRBD2 as a possible D gene (6 bases). The germline gives CDR1 DFQATT, CDR2 SNEGSKA (reference sequence). Trimming cost V 3 bases and J 8 bases, with 11 bases left between them. The CDR3 loop spans 12 amino acids. CDR3 in amino acids: CSASGSIDEQFF. The CDR3 DNA follows: TGCAGTGCTAGCGGGAGTATCGATGAGCAGTTCTTC.

This clonotype was recorded at least ten times. This chain connects TRBV9 to TRBJ2-7; 7 bases are shared with TRBD1. The CDR3 runs 16 residues. Unmatched junction bases numbered 12, after V lost 4 bases and J lost 2 bases. Germline CDR1 SGDLS, CDR2 YYNGEE. DNA for the CDR3: TGTGCCAGCAGCCCACACGCCGACAGGGCCCCCTACGAGCAGTACTTC. Translation gives CASSPHADRAPYEQYF.

Comments on this clonotype: A junction end diverges from the germline sequence, so it may reflect a read error. The rearrangement uses TRBV7-7 and TRBJ2-1; tentatively, D is TRBD1 (6 bases). The CDR3 sequence is 15 residues long. Germline loops: CDR1 SSHAT, CDR2 FNYEAQ (reference sequence). CDR3 bases: TGTGCTAGCAGCACTGGAAGAGGTCCAGGGGATGAGCAGTTCTTC. It yields the protein CASSTGRGPGDEQFF.

Here the CDR3 reads CASSPDLAGGLGNTQYF. The CDR3 DNA reads TGTGCCAGCAGTCCCGACCTTGCGGGAGGGCTGGGAAATACGCAGTATTTT. V is TRBV12-3 or TRBV12-4 and J is TRBJ2-3, with TRBD2 identical over 9 bases. The CDR3 has 17 residues. J gave up 7 bases and V 5 bases, and 16 bases lay outside the gene matches.

This chain joins TRBV20-1 and TRBJ2-3; 8 bases fit TRBD2. There are 17 residues in the CDR3. Per the germline V gene, CDR1 is DFQATT and CDR2 is SNEGSKA (reference sequence). After removal of 3 bases from V and 0 bases from J, the junction contained 11 bases not matched to a gene. The CDR3 sequence: CSASLQLAGRSTDTQYF. The CDR3 DNA reads TGCAGTGCTAGCCTCCAGTTAGCGGGGCGAAGCACAGATACGCAGTATTTT.

This clonotype was picked up many times. The chain joins TRBV15 to TRBJ2-1; D is possibly TRBD1 or TRBD2 (5 bases each). Trimming shortened V by 0 bases and J by 5 bases, and 14 bases separated the two germline ends. Per the germline V gene, CDR1 is LNHNV and CDR2 is YYDKDF (reference sequence). CDR3 size: 16 residues. The CDR3 is CATSRDILGTNNEQFF. In DNA form, the CDR3 reads TGTGCCACCAGCAGAGACATCCTTGGGACCAACAATGAGCAGTTCTTC.

The genes are TRBV6-4 and TRBJ2-2; D perhaps matches TRBD1 (5 bases). The CDR3 length is 14 residues. Germline CDR1 reads MRHNA; CDR2 reads SNTAGT. Trimming removed 6 bases from V and 0 bases from J, with 8 bases in between. CDR3 nucleotide sequence: TGTGCCAGCAGCAGGGCGACGAACACCGGGGAGCTGTTTTTT. Protein: CASSRATNTGELFF.

This clonotype was counted many times. The chain carries TRBV24-1 and TRBJ2-1, with 10 positions matching TRBD2. This CDR3 has 17 residues. The J segment lost 8 bases and the V segment lost 0 bases, leaving 9 bases of the junction unmatched. Germline V gives CDR1 KGHDR, CDR2 SFDVKD. Here the CDR3 reads CATSDLVASGSGDEQFF. Written as DNA, the CDR3 is TGTGCCACCAGTGATTTGGTGGCTAGCGGGAGTGGCGATGAGCAGTTCTTC.

This clonotype occurred a few times. V and J are TRBV3-1 and TRBJ2-5, with 8 bases that match TRBD2. With V trimmed by 0 bases and J by 3 bases, 6 bases remained unmatched. The germline V gene encodes CDR1 LGHDT and CDR2 YNNKEL (reference sequence). The CDR3 consists of 16 residues. The CDR3 spells CASSQDRGSGKETQYF. DNA of the CDR3: TGTGCCAGCAGCCAAGATAGGGGTAGCGGGAAAGAGACCCAGTACTTC.

Only a few counts were recorded for this clonotype. V gene TRBV5-1 combines with J gene TRBJ2-7; D is undetermined. Trimming stripped 6 bases from V and 4 bases from J, with 8 bases between. The germline V gene has CDR1 SGHRS and CDR2 YFSETQ. The CDR3 spans 11 residues. The CDR3, as DNA: TGCGCCAGCATATTGATTTACGAGCAGTACGTC. Amino acids: CASILIYEQYV.

The CDR3 DNA follows: TGCGCCAGCAGCGCGGACAATCGGGAGACCCAGTACTTC. Its protein product is CASSADNRETQYF. The rearrangement links TRBV5-1 to TRBJ2-5, with D perhaps matching TRBD1 (5 bases). V lost 4 bases and J 5 bases, leaving 12 bases between the germline ends. The CDR3 covers 13 residues. Germline CDR1 is SGHRS and CDR2 is YFSETQ.

The gene calls are TRBV5-1 and TRBJ2-1, with D perhaps TRBD1 (5 bases). The germline CDR1 and CDR2 sequences are SGHRS and YFSETQ. This CDR3 has 12 residues. V lost 0 bases and J lost 14, with 12 bases in between. The CDR3 DNA reads TGCGCCAGCAGCTTGGCAACAGGCCGGGAGTTCTTC. This sequence encodes CASSLATGREFF.

The sample holds a few counts of this clonotype. The chain recombines TRBV14 with TRBJ1-1, with D possibly being TRBD1 (6 bases). V was shortened by 1 base and J by 5 bases, with 11 bases between the two germline ends. Germline-derived CDR1 and CDR2 are SGHDN and FVKESK. The CDR3 has 14 amino acids. The CDR3 here is CASSQGDTGTEAFF. CDR3 bases: TGTGCCAGCAGCCAAGGGGACACGGGGACTGAAGCTTTCTTT.

The rearrangement links TRBV27 to TRBJ1-1; no clear D gene. The CDR3 covers 12 residues. Germline-derived CDR1 and CDR2 are MNHEY and SMNVEV (reference sequence). V lost 6 bases and J 2 bases, leaving 7 bases between the germline ends. CDR3 protein: CASRSGNTEAFF. CDR3 sequence (DNA): TGTGCCAGCAGATCAGGTAACACTGAAGCTTTCTTT.

The table lists this clonotype with many counts. The chain uses TRBV28 and TRBJ2-1; 8 positions agree with TRBD2. V was pared by 6 bases and J by 8 bases, with 9 bases of the junction left unmatched. This CDR3 has 14 amino acids. CDR1 MDHEN and CDR2 SYDVKM come from the germline V gene. The CDR3 DNA follows: TGTGCCAGCAGCCGACAGCGGGAGTTCGATGAGCAGTTCTTC. Protein product: CASSRQREFDEQFF. Filled out from reference TRBV28 and TRBJ2-1, the complete variable domain reads DVKVTQSSRYLVKRTGEKVFLECVQDMDHENMFWYRQDPGLGLRLIYFSYDVKMKEKGDIPEGYSVSREKKERFSLILESASTNQTSMYLCASSRQREFDEQFFGPGTRLTVL.

This clonotype was detected a few times. CDR3 residues: CSASPLAGGYNEQFF. CDR3 coding DNA: TGCAGTGCCTCTCCCCTAGCGGGGGGCTACAATGAGCAGTTCTTC. The chain combines TRBV20-1 with TRBJ2-1; 11 bases map to TRBD2. The V segment lost 6 bases and the J segment 3 bases; nucleotides outside the gene matches: 7. Germline values: CDR1 DFQATT, CDR2 SNEGSKA (reference sequence). The CDR3 covers 15 residues.

The CDR3 DNA follows: TGTGCCAGCAGCCCCGGACAAATGACCACTGAAGCTTTCTTT. Translation: CASSPGQMTTEAFF. The rearrangement uses TRBV7-9 and TRBJ1-1; D may be TRBD1 (5 bases). Germline V CDR1 and CDR2: SEHNR, FQNEAQ (reference sequence). V lost 5 bases and J lost 4, with 14 bases in between. This CDR3 region has 14 residues.

This clonotype was seen more than once but under ten times. The chain joins TRBV7-8 to TRBJ2-5, with TRBD1 matching over 9 bases. The germline V gene has CDR1 SGHVS and CDR2 FQNEAQ. V lost 5 bases, J lost 5 bases, and 12 bases stayed unmatched. CDR3 length equals 16 residues. CDR3 residues: CASSPSAGTGQETQYF. CDR3 DNA sequence: TGTGCCAGCAGCCCCTCTGCCGGGACAGGGCAGGAGACCCAGTACTTC.

This clonotype was recorded many times. V and J are TRBV15 and TRBJ2-3, with TRBD2 matching 9 bases. With V trimmed by 2 bases and J by 3 bases, 12 bases remained unmatched. This CDR3 is 18 amino acids long. Germline values: CDR1 LNHNV, CDR2 YYDKDF (reference sequence). The CDR3 loop is CATSRTPRGSGGTDTQYF. In DNA, the CDR3 is TGTGCCACCAGCAGAACCCCCCGCGGTAGCGGGGGAACAGATACGCAGTATTTT.